The present entry profiles one T cell receptor beta chain with its context. Its antigen is unknown. The CDR3 sequence is 16 residues long. The V and J ends lost 6 bases and 0 bases respectively, with 12 bases between them. Germline V gene lookup returns CDR1 SGHAT and CDR2 FQNNGV. Clones were sequenced by immunoSEQ multiplex PCR, and TCRdb holds only the in-frame ones, with some missing. Here the sample spans some 90,000 clones, around 88% being singletons. This entry belongs to a study of identifying expanded T cells in peripheral blood. Healthy donors had no documented immune events, such as infections, while sampled. Study results and caveats: Over approximately two and four weeks, about 15 and 18 clones changed, versus approximately 1.1 between replicates.

The sequence was obtained from a person aged 18 to 75 in good health. The chain combines TRBV11-2 with TRBJ1-6, with D unclear. The material sequenced was blood. CDR3 coding DNA: TGTGCCAGCAGGAGGACGGCGTCCTCCTATAATTCACCCCTCCACTTT. Translating gives CASRRTASSYNSPLHF.